The 7 T cell receptor beta chains presented below share a single source sample, sequenced in a study of post-analysis software for immune sequencing data (dated by TCRdb to the mid-2010s). The study at large found these results: Patients showed significantly higher frequencies than controls for about 5 TRBV segments, among them TRBV5-6, TRBV5-1 and TRBV20-1.

Receptors were amplified or captured by PCR. The reads were generated on an Illumina HiSeq 2500. Unique molecular identifiers were incorporated into TCR beta cDNA libraries to reduce PCR and sequencing biases. TCRdb reanalyzed the raw reads on its own, using fastp at Q25 for trimming and MiXCR for clone calling, and kept in-frame beta chains. Rows with a matching CDR3 protein are joined into one entry that keeps the most common DNA and genes. The sample table contains 750,000 to 950,000 distinct CDR3 sequences; only one count was recorded for under 60% of them. The ten largest account for 4.9% of the sample. These receptors lack a known antigen. The sequencing sample was made of blood. All receptors come from a girl between 5 and 17 years old with multiple sclerosis.

This clonotype showed up just a few times. V gene TRBV12-3 or TRBV12-4 combines with J gene TRBJ2-1, with 10 bases fitting TRBD2. The CDR3 has 15 amino acids. V shed 6 bases and J 4 bases; nucleotides not matched to a gene: 6. The CDR3 region has the DNA TGTGCCAGCAGGGTAGCGGGAGGCACTTACAATGAGCAGTTCTTC. This translates into CASRVAGGTYNEQFF.

The rearrangement links TRBV20-1 to TRBJ2-5; TRBD2 matches at 11 bases. V dropped 3 bases and J dropped 5; count of bases not matched to a gene: 2. This CDR3 spans 13 amino acids. The germline gives CDR1 DFQATT, CDR2 SNEGSKA (reference sequence). CDR3: CSARGLAVETQYF. CDR3 bases: TGCAGTGCTAGGGGACTAGCGGTGGAGACCCAGTACTTC.

The chain uses TRBV7-6 and TRBJ1-1, with 7 bases fitting TRBD1. Trimming at V came to 7 bases and at J to 1 base, leaving 6 bases not matched to a gene. The CDR3 consists of 14 residues. CDR1 and CDR2 from the germline V gene are SGHVS and FNYEAQ. The CDR3 DNA reads as TGTGCCAGCACCTCAGGGGGGCCGAACACTGAAGCTTTCTTT. Translation: CASTSGGPNTEAFF.

This clonotype came up a few times. The rearrangement uses TRBV2 and TRBJ1-6; D may be TRBD1 (5 bases). The CDR3 runs to 15 residues. The germline V gene has CDR1 SNHLY and CDR2 FYNNEI. V was clipped by 7 bases and J by 5 bases, with 15 bases between them. The CDR3 reads CASTLGDFNNSPLHF. In DNA, the CDR3 is TGTGCCAGCACCCTAGGGGACTTCAATAATTCACCCCTCCACTTT.

This clonotype turned up a few times. The V gene is TRBV12-3 or TRBV12-4, the J gene TRBJ2-3; D is tentatively TRBD1 or TRBD2 (5 bases each). The germline V and J ends were trimmed by 2 bases and 1 base, with 10 bases remaining between them. The CDR3 contains 15 residues. DNA for the CDR3: TGTGCCAGCAGTTTATACGGGGCCCGCACAGATACGCAGTATTTT. Translation gives CASSLYGARTDTQYF.

Only a few counts were recorded for this clonotype. CDR3 residues: CSVEVSLVSAGGNEQFF. CDR3 bases: TGCAGCGTTGAGGTTTCTCTCGTGTCGGCAGGGGGCAATGAGCAGTTCTTC. The chain joins TRBV29-1 to TRBJ2-1, with 7 bases lining up with TRBD1. The CDR3 totals 17 residues. Germline V CDR1 and CDR2: SQVTM, ANQGSEA. Unmatched junction bases numbered 17, after V lost 3 bases and J lost 6 bases.

This clonotype was counted between two and nine times. The V gene is TRBV29-1, the J gene TRBJ2-4, with a possible D match to TRBD1 (5 bases). Germline loops: CDR1 SQVTM, CDR2 ANQGSEA. Trimming took off 2 bases at V and 0 bases at J, with 11 bases between the two ends. This CDR3 region has 15 residues. The DNA for the CDR3 is TGCAGCGTTGAACAGACAGCTGGAGCCAAAAACATTCAGTACTTC. Translated, it gives CSVEQTAGAKNIQYF.